This entry lists 8 T cell receptor beta chains sequenced from one sample in a study of blood T cell repertoires in COVID-19. Produced via immunoSEQ multiplex PCR; TCRdb's table is partial and in-frame only. The sample carries 240,000 or so clones, more than 75% recorded once. Sequencing input: peripheral blood. Receptor source: a woman aged 65 to 85 with active or convalescent COVID-19.

The chain links TRBV29-1 to TRBJ1-2; TRBD1 might be the D (6 bases). The length of the CDR3 is 11 residues. Between the trimmed V and J ends, which lost 5 bases and 4 bases, there was a span of 8 bases. Germline V lookup: CDR1 SQVTM, CDR2 ANQGSEA. This CDR3 reads CSVTGTYGYTF. DNA for the CDR3: TGCAGCGTTACAGGGACCTATGGCTACACCTTC.

The chain employs TRBV2 and TRBJ2-3; D gene unclear. Germline CDR1 is SNHLY and CDR2 is FYNNEI. The CDR3 totals 12 residues. Trimming took 11 bases from V and 5 from J, leaving 14 bases between them. In DNA, the CDR3 is TGTGCCGGAGACTTCTCGGGAGATACGCAGTATTTT. Translated: CAGDFSGDTQYF.

This chain joins TRBV2 and TRBJ2-7; TRBD2 matches 7 bases. CDR1 and CDR2 from the germline V gene are SNHLY and FYNNEI. There are 13 residues in the CDR3. V was clipped by 7 bases and J by 0 bases; unmatched bases: 3. The CDR3 DNA is TGTGCCAGCACCCGGACTAGCTCCTACGAGCAGTACTTC. Amino acids: CASTRTSSYEQYF.

The chain recombines TRBV6-5 with TRBJ1-1; tentative D call: TRBD1 (5 bases). The CDR3 runs to 14 residues. V shed 8 bases and J shed 0 bases, with 13 bases lying between them. Germline V gene data show CDR1 as MNHEY and CDR2 as SVGAGI. CDR3 nucleotides: TGTGCCAGCCTAATAGGGGAGGTGAACACTGAAGCTTTCTTT. Translation: CASLIGEVNTEAFF.

V gene TRBV19 combines with J gene TRBJ2-7, with 9 bases identical to TRBD1. There are 16 residues in the CDR3. Trimming at V came to 6 bases and at J to 1 base, leaving 10 bases not matched to a gene. Germline V gene sequence: CDR1 LNHDA, CDR2 SQIVND (reference sequence). CDR3 loop: CASSPKTGGTSYEQYF. In nucleotides, the CDR3 is TGTGCCAGTAGCCCAAAGACAGGGGGTACTTCCTACGAGCAGTACTTC.

The gene calls are TRBV7-2 and TRBJ2-5; 7 bases line up with TRBD2. V lost 3 bases to trimming and J lost 2 bases; unmatched junction nucleotides: 3. Germline CDR1 and CDR2: SGHTA and FQGNSA. The CDR3 consists of 14 residues. The CDR3 DNA follows: TGTGCCAGCAGCTTGACTAGCAATCAAGAGACCCAGTACTTC. Translation: CASSLTSNQETQYF.

CDR3 DNA sequence: TGTGCCAGCAGTTATGGCTCCCCCCCTGAAAAACTGTTTTTT. It translates to CASSYGSPPEKLFF. The J gene is TRBJ1-4, the V gene TRBV6-6, with unresolved D. CDR1 and CDR2 (germline): MNHNY, SVGAGI (reference sequence). Trimming left V 3 bases short and J 7 bases short, with 12 bases between. The CDR3 extends over 14 amino acids.

The J gene is TRBJ2-7, the V gene TRBV7-9; 8 nucleotides agree with TRBD1. Unmatched junction bases numbered 1, after V lost 1 base and J lost 2 bases. There are 14 residues in the CDR3. The germline V gene encodes CDR1 SEHNR and CDR2 FQNEAQ (reference sequence). The CDR3 loop reads CASSLEQGAYEQYF. DNA for the CDR3: TGTGCCAGCAGCTTAGAACAGGGGGCCTACGAGCAGTACTTC. The entire variable domain, with the rest obtained from reference TRBV7-9 and TRBJ2-7, is as follows: DTGVSQNPRHKITKRGQNVTFRCDPISEHNRLYWYRQTLGQGPEFLTYFQNEAQLEKSRLLSDRFSAERPKGSFSTLEIQRTEQGDSAMYLCASSLEQGAYEQYFGPGTRLTVT.